The clone carrying this T cell receptor beta chain was observed a few times. Its antigen is not identified. Via MiXCR, TCRdb re-called the RACE reads, giving one row per CDR3 protein. This sample has about 270,000 distinct CDR3 sequences; just under 8% occur once, and the top ten carry 1.2%. Time point here: pre-sensitization, week 0. Treatment of the sample: therapeutic diphenylcyclopropenone sensitization with weekly scalp DPC. This specimen belongs to a study of human T cells and chemical hapten exposure. Overall study results and limits: In comparison with controls, expanded TCRs gave rise to a significantly larger number of large CDR3 similarity clusters.

Here the sequenced sample was whole blood, taken in connection with sensitization to the hapten diphenylcyclopropenone (DPC). The source of this sequence is a man between 18 and 35 years old with alopecia areata. Some clones in this sample may be carry-over from other donors' samples.

DNA of the CDR3: TGTGCCAGCAGCGAGACAGGGTGGAAAGAGACCCAGTACTTC. As protein: CASSETGWKETQYF. This sequence joins TRBV9 and TRBJ2-5, with 7 bases aligning to TRBD1. V shed 3 bases, J shed 3 bases, and the junction held 5 bases outside the gene matches. Germline lookup yields CDR1 SGDLS and CDR2 YYNGEE. The CDR3 totals 14 residues.